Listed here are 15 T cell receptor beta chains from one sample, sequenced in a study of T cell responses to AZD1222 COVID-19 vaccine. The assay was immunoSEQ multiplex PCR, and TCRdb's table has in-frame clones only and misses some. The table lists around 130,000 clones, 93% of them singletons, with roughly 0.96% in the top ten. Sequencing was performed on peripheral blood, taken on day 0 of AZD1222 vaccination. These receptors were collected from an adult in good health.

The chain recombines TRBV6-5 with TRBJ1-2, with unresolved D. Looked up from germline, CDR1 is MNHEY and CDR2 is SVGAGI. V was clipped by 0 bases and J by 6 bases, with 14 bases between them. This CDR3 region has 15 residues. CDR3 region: CASSYSEGNYNGYTF. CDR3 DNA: TGTGCCAGCAGTTACTCTGAGGGCAACTATAATGGCTACACCTTC.

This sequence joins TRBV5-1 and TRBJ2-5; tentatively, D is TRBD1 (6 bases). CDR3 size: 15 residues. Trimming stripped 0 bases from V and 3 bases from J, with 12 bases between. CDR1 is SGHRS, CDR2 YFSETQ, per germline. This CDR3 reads CASSLAQGMEETQYF. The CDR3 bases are TGCGCCAGCAGCTTGGCCCAGGGGATGGAAGAGACCCAGTACTTC.

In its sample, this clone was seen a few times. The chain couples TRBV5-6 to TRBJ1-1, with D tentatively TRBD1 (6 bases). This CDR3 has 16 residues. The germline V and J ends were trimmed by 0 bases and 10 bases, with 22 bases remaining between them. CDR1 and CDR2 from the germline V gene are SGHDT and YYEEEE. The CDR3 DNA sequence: TGTGCCAGCAGCTTGGGGTATGTGGCAGGGGCGGTTGGAGCTTTCTTT. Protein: CASSLGYVAGAVGAFF.

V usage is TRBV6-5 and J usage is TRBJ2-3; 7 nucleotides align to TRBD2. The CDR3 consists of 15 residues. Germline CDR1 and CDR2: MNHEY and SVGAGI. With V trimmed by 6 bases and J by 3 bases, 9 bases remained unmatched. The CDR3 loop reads CASRRLAVATDTQYF. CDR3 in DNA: TGTGCCAGCAGGCGTCTAGCGGTAGCTACAGATACGCAGTATTTT.

The CDR3 sequence: CAISAPIQGKDEQFF. The CDR3 DNA is TGTGCCATCAGTGCCCCGATACAGGGGAAAGATGAGCAGTTCTTC. This chain links TRBV10-3 with TRBJ2-1; TRBD1 matches at 7 bases. Germline values: CDR1 ENHRY, CDR2 SYGVKD. The CDR3 covers 15 residues. The V and J ends lost 4 bases and 8 bases, in that order; junction bases with no gene match: 11.

The CDR3 region is CASSGTALQPQHF. The DNA of the CDR3 is TGTGCCAGCTCCGGGACAGCCCTTCAGCCCCAGCATTTT. This rearrangement joins TRBV6-5 to TRBJ1-5, with TRBD1 matching 7 bases. With 8 bases clipped from V and 6 bases from J, the junction kept 7 bases outside the gene matches. The CDR3 runs to 13 residues. Germline assignment: CDR1 MNHEY and CDR2 SVGAGI.

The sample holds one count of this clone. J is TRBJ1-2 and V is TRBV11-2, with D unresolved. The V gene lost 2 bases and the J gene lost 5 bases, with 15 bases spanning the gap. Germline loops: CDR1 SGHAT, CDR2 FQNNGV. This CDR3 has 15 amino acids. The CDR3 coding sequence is TGTGCCAGCAGCTTACCCGGGAGAGGCCAGTATGGCTACACCTTC. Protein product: CASSLPGRGQYGYTF.

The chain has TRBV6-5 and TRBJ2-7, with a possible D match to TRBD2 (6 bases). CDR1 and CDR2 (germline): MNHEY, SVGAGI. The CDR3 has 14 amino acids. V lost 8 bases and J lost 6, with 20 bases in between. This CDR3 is CASQSRDFLLEQYF. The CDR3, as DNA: TGTGCCAGCCAAAGCCGGGACTTCTTGCTCGAGCAGTACTTC.

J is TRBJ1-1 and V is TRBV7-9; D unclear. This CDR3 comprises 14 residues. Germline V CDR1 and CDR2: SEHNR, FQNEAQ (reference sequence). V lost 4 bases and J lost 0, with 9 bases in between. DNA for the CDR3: TGTGCCAGCAGCTCTCGAGAAATGAACACTGAAGCTTTCTTT. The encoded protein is CASSSREMNTEAFF.

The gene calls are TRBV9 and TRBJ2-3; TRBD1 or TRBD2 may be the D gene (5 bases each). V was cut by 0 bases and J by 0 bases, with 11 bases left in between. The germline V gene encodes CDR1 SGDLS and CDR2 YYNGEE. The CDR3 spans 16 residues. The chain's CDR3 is CASSVVWGSSTDTQYF. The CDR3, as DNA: TGTGCCAGCAGCGTAGTGTGGGGGTCTAGCACAGATACGCAGTATTTT.

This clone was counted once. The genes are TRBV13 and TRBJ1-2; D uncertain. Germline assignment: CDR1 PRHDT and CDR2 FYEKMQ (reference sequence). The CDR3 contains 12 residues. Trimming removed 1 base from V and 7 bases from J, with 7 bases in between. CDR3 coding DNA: TGTGCCAGCAGCTTAGAAGATACTGGCTACACCTTC. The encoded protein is CASSLEDTGYTF. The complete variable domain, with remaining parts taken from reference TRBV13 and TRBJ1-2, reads AAGVIQSPRHLIKEKRETATLKCYPIPRHDTVYWYQQGPGQDPQFLISFYEKMQSDKGSIPDRFSAQQFSDYHSELNMSSLELGDSALYFCASSLEDTGYTFGSGTRLTVV.

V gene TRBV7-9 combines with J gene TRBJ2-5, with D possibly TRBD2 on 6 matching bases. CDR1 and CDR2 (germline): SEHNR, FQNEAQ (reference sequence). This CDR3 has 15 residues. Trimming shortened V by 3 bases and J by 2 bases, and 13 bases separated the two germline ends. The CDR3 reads CASSFGRFTQETQYF. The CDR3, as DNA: TGTGCCAGCAGCTTCGGGAGATTTACTCAAGAGACCCAGTACTTC.

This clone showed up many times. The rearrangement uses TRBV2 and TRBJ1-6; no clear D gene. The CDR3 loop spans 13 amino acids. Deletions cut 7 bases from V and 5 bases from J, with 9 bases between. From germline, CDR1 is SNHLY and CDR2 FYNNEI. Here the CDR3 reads CASKVDHNSPLHF. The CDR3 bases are TGTGCCAGCAAGGTAGATCATAATTCACCCCTCCACTTT.

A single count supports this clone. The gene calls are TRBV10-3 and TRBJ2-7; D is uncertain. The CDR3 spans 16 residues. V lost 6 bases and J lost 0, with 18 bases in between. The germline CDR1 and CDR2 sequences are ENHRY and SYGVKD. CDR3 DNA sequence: TGTGCCATCAGCCCCATCCAGACGGTTAGCTCCTACGAGCAGTACTTC. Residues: CAISPIQTVSSYEQYF.

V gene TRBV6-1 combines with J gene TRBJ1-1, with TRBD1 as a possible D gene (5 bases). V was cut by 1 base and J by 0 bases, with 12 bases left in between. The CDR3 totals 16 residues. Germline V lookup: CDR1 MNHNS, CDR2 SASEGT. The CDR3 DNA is TGTGCCAGCAGTGAAGGCCCCGGGACGGTGAACACTGAAGCTTTCTTT. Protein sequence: CASSEGPGTVNTEAFF.